This T cell receptor beta chain comes out of a study of blood T cell repertoires in COVID-19. TCRdb keeps only in-frame clones here, not all; method: immunoSEQ multiplex PCR. Altogether 95,000 to 110,000 clones are present, about 91% being singletons, with the ten largest covering approximately 6%. The CDR3 has 16 amino acids. The V gene end was trimmed by 0 bases and the J gene end by 3 bases; junction bases not matched to a gene: 8. The germline V gene has CDR1 LGHDT and CDR2 YNNKEL (reference sequence). This sequence originates from a human donor in a cohort sampled during active COVID-19. The genes are TRBV3-1 (or the pseudogene TRBV3-2) and TRBJ2-7, with TRBD1 matching 7 bases. Sequencing input: peripheral blood. In DNA, the CDR3 is TGTGCCAGCAGCCAAGAGACGGGACAGATACTCTACGAGCAGTACTTC. Its translation is CASSQETGQILYEQYF.